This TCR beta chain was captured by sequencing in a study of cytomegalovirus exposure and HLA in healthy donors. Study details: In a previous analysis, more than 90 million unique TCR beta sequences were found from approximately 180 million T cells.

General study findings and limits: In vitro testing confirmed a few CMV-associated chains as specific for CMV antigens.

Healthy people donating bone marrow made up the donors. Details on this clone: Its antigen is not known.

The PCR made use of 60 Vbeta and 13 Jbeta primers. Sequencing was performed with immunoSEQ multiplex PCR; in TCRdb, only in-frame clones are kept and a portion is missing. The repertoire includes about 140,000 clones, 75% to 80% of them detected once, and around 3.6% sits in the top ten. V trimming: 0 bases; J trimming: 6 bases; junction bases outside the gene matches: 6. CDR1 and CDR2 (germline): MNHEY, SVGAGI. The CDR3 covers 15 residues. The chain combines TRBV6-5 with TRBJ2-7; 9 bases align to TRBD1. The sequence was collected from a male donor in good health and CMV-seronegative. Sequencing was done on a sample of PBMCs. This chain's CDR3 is CASSYSEQGALEQYF. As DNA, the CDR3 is TGTGCCAGCAGTTACTCGGAACAGGGGGCTCTCGAGCAGTACTTC.